This is a list of T cell receptor beta chains from one sample in a study of T cell responses to AZD1222 COVID-19 vaccine. The repertoire was sequenced with immunoSEQ multiplex PCR; TCRdb's copy has only in-frame clones and lacks some. The table lists about 150,000 clones, 86% of them singletons. The starting material was peripheral blood, obtained on day 0 of MenACWY control vaccination. The receptor source for this set is an adult in good health. CDR3s include the opening cysteine and the closing phenylalanine or tryptophan. A D gene is named only where the DNA matches it firmly. The size of a clone is reported for some rows only, either as once, few or many, or as a class for expanded clones.

TRBV5-4	-	TRBJ2-2	-	CASSLTYTGELFF	TGTGCCAGCAGCTTGACTTATACCGGGGAGCTGTTTTTT
TRBV20-1	-	TRBJ1-2	TRBD1	CSASPQDVKTGGRRTF	TGCAGTGCTAGTCCGCAAGACGTAAAGACAGGGGGCCGCCGTACCTTC
TRBV18	few	TRBJ1-3	-	CASSPSPGSGNTIYF	TGTGCCAGCTCACCAAGCCCAGGGTCGGGAAACACCATATATTTT
TRBV7-2	-	TRBJ2-5	-	CASSLGAAQETQYF	TGTGCCAGCAGCTTAGGGGCGGCCCAAGAGACCCAGTACTTC
TRBV18	-	TRBJ2-1	-	CASSPDRPSYNEQFF	TGTGCCAGCTCACCAGACAGACCTTCCTACAATGAGCAGTTCTTC
TRBV7-9	-	TRBJ1-2	-	CASSLVQPNYGYTF	TGTGCCAGCAGCTTAGTACAGCCAAACTATGGCTACACCTTC
TRBV9	-	TRBJ2-2	-	CASSVDFGRGTGELFF	TGTGCCAGCAGCGTAGACTTTGGGCGGGGAACCGGGGAGCTGTTTTTT
TRBV9	-	TRBJ1-2	-	CASSVAGARRHGYTF	TGTGCCAGCAGCGTAGCGGGTGCCAGAAGGCATGGCTACACCTTC
TRBV9	-	TRBJ1-1	-	CASSLGLEIEAFF	TGTGCCAGCAGCTTAGGACTGGAGATCGAGGCTTTCTTT
TRBV3-1/TRBV3-2	-	TRBJ2-2	TRBD2	CASSQGRGLAGVTGELFF	TGTGCCAGCAGCCAAGGAAGGGGACTAGCGGGGGTTACCGGGGAGCTGTTTTTT
TRBV3-1/TRBV3-2	-	TRBJ1-2	-	CASRAEGHNNYGYTF	TGTGCCAGCAGAGCCGAGGGGCATAATAACTATGGCTACACCTTC
TRBV30	-	TRBJ2-3	-	CAWSLGGNEDTQYF	TGTGCCTGGAGTCTTGGGGGGAACGAAGATACGCAGTATTTT
TRBV10-3	-	TRBJ1-2	-	CAITPRLDSLYGYTF	TGTGCCATCACTCCCCGATTGGACAGCCTCTATGGCTACACCTTC
TRBV19	-	TRBJ2-7	TRBD1	CASSIATGWNYEQYF	TGTGCCAGTAGTATCGCGACAGGGTGGAACTACGAGCAGTACTTC
TRBV27	-	TRBJ2-5	-	CASSPIPHQPHDF	TGTGCCAGCAGCCCCATCCCCCACCAGCCCCATGACTTC
TRBV10-1	-	TRBJ1-6	-	CASAGAGNSPLHF	TGCGCCAGCGCGGGCGCGGGCAATTCACCCCTCCACTTT
TRBV2	once	TRBJ2-1	-	CASSKRQNNEQFF	TGTGCCAGCAGTAAACGACAGAACAATGAGCAGTTCTTC
TRBV5-1	-	TRBJ1-2	-	CASSLDGYGYTF	TGCGCCAGCAGCTTGGATGGCTATGGCTACACCTTC
TRBV24-1	-	TRBJ1-1	-	CATSDFDGKGEAFF	TGTGCCACCAGTGATTTTGACGGCAAGGGGGAAGCTTTCTTT
TRBV6-5	-	TRBJ2-1	TRBD1	CASGGADRGFNEQFF	TGTGCCAGCGGGGGAGCGGACAGGGGGTTTAATGAGCAGTTCTTC
TRBV28	-	TRBJ1-1	-	CASSLPRNLNEAFF	TGTGCCAGCAGTTTACCCCGGAACTTGAATGAAGCTTTCTTT
TRBV6-5	-	TRBJ1-5	-	CASSYSRSGEPQHF	TGTGCCAGCAGTTACTCTAGATCGGGGGAACCCCAGCATTTT
TRBV5-6	few	TRBJ1-1	TRBD1	CASTRNRGEAFF	TGTGCCAGCACTCGTAACAGGGGTGAAGCTTTCTTT
TRBV12-5	-	TRBJ2-7	TRBD1	CASGLDGTGDSYEQYF	TGTGCTAGTGGTTTGGACGGGACAGGGGACTCCTACGAGCAGTACTTC
TRBV2	-	TRBJ2-1	-	CASGLEGSYNEQFF	TGTGCCAGCGGGCTTGAGGGCTCCTACAATGAGCAGTTCTTC
TRBV9	-	TRBJ2-1	-	CASSLTGNYNEQFF	TGTGCCAGCAGCCTAACAGGCAACTACAATGAGCAGTTCTTC
TRBV6-5	-	TRBJ1-1	-	CASSLDPGTEAFF	TGTGCCAGCAGTTTAGATCCGGGGACTGAAGCTTTCTTT